Here is one T cell receptor beta chain with its context. Antigen unknown. This record belongs to a study of cytomegalovirus exposure and HLA in healthy donors. Donors were nominally healthy when sampled, though unrecorded immune exposures were likely. General study points: The authors assumed roughly uniform sequencing depth across donors for presence/absence analyses. Analysis was carried out at a later point, and it linked a missense DCLRE1C variant to TCR beta V- and J-gene trimming.

The CDR3 has 15 amino acids. V gave up 5 bases and J gave up 0 bases, with 10 bases separating them. In germline, CDR1 is SEHNR, CDR2 FQNEAQ (reference sequence). Vbeta (60) and Jbeta (13) primers were used in the PCR. Sequencing used immunoSEQ multiplex PCR; TCRdb keeps in-frame clones, though not all of them. The sample totals roughly 58,000 clones; its top ten clones hold about 10%. The chain is built from TRBV7-9 and TRBJ1-4; D possibly corresponds to TRBD1 (5 bases). The TCR comes from a woman aged 45-65 years in good health and CMV-seropositive. Sequenced: PBMCs. The CDR3 nucleotides read TGTGCCAGCAGCCCCACAGGAGCAACTAATGAAAAACTGTTTTTT. Translated, it gives CASSPTGATNEKLFF.